Presented here are 6 T cell receptor beta chains from one specimen sequenced in a study of cytomegalovirus exposure and HLA in healthy donors. The PCR had 60 Vbeta and 13 Jbeta primers. Assay: immunoSEQ multiplex PCR; the TCRdb copy retains only in-frame clones and omits some. The profile covers about 270,000 clones, with under 80% appearing a single time and approximately 2.3% taken by the ten largest. Sample: PBMCs. These receptor sequences come from a female donor in good health and CMV-seronegative.

This clone has more than one count but fewer than ten. V gene TRBV12-5 combines with J gene TRBJ2-2; 13 bases align to TRBD2. The J segment lost 8 bases and the V segment lost 6 bases, leaving 9 bases of the junction unmatched. Looked up from germline, CDR1 is LGHNT and CDR2 is FRNRAP. The CDR3 extends over 16 amino acids. The CDR3 DNA reads as TGTGCTAGTGGAAAAACCGGGACTAGCGGGATTGGGGAGCTGTTTTTT. Translated: CASGKTGTSGIGELFF.

CDR3 residues: CASSRGLEQYF. The DNA of the CDR3 is TGCGCCAGCAGCCGCGGACTCGAGCAGTACTTC. The rearrangement links TRBV4-1 to TRBJ2-7, with D possibly matching TRBD2 (5 bases). The CDR3 totals 11 residues. V lost 4 bases, J lost 6 bases, and 7 bases lay in between. Germline values: CDR1 MGHRA, CDR2 YSYEKL.

J is TRBJ2-3 and V is TRBV6-6; a weak D match, TRBD2 (7 bases). The CDR3 loop spans 15 amino acids. Germline-derived CDR1 and CDR2 are MNHNY and SVGAGI (reference sequence). V shed 4 bases and J shed 5 bases, with 16 bases lying between them. CDR3 amino acids: CASSSRRGGLDTQYF. CDR3 bases: TGTGCCAGCAGTTCCCGGAGGGGGGGCTTAGATACGCAGTATTTT.

This clone was observed a few times. This sequence joins TRBV6-1 and TRBJ2-2; D may be TRBD2 (5 bases). Trimming shortened V by 6 bases and J by 5 bases, and 10 bases separated the two germline ends. The germline V gene encodes CDR1 MNHNS and CDR2 SASEGT. This CDR3 is built from 13 residues. CDR3 protein: CASRDFMTGELFF. As DNA, the CDR3 is TGTGCCAGCAGGGACTTTATGACCGGGGAGCTGTTTTTT.

The chain employs TRBV7-6 and TRBJ1-2, with TRBD1 matching 10 bases. The J segment lost 2 bases and the V segment lost 5 bases, leaving 14 bases of the junction unmatched. CDR1 is SGHVS and CDR2 is FNYEAQ in the germline V gene. The CDR3 is 18 amino acids. For the CDR3, the DNA is TGTGCCAGCAGCCGTACTCGGGACAGGGGACTACCCAACTATGGCTACACCTTC. Translation: CASSRTRDRGLPNYGYTF.

The table lists this clone with a few counts. The chain couples TRBV19 to TRBJ2-1, with 8 bases identical to TRBD2. This CDR3 is built from 15 residues. J gave up 5 bases and V 1 base, and 4 bases lay outside the gene matches. CDR1 is LNHDA and CDR2 is SQIVND in the germline V gene (reference sequence). CDR3 amino acids: CASSIVGLAHNEQFF. CDR3 in DNA: TGTGCCAGTAGTATAGTTGGACTAGCACACAATGAGCAGTTCTTC.